The present T cell receptor beta chain was sequenced within a study of T cell changes during pregnancy in multiple sclerosis. Generated by immunoSEQ multiplex PCR, the TCRdb table keeps only in-frame clones and is missing some. The table includes around 120,000 clones, just over 90% detected once. The V end lost 5 bases, the J end lost 4 bases, and 11 bases lay between the germline ends. The germline V gene has CDR1 MGHDK and CDR2 SYGVNS. The CDR3 contains 14 residues. In its sample, this clone was seen a few times. The chain uses TRBV25-1 and TRBJ1-4; D uncertain. The clonotype was recovered from a female donor with multiple sclerosis, enrolled in a pregnancy study. The sample in question was peripheral blood, obtained after pregnancy. The CDR3 loop reads CASSTGGFNEKLFF. CDR3 DNA sequence: TGTGCCAGCAGTACTGGAGGGTTTAATGAAAAACTGTTTTTT.